This TCR beta chain was identified in a study of blood T cells in healthy people across ages. A second PCR, run for roughly 7 to 11 cycles, used a sample-barcoded 5' primer plus a J-beta primer mix. MiXCR was run by TCRdb on the 5' RACE reads, yielding one entry per CDR3 protein. The repertoire holds about a million distinct CDR3 sequences, with roughly 50% as singletons. Trimming shortened V by 3 bases and J by 8 bases, and 11 bases separated the two germline ends. The CDR3 totals 12 residues. Per germline, CDR1 SGHKS and CDR2 YYEKEE (reference sequence). As concerns this clonotype: Its antigen is still unknown.

Study results and caveats: It was the long-lived donors that had more naive CD4+ cells and higher diversity than aged donors.

The material sequenced was blood. This clonotype originated in a man aged 25-45 years in good health. The rearrangement joins TRBV5-5 to TRBJ1-2, with a possible D match to TRBD1 (5 bases). CDR3 amino acids: CASSSRDLGYTF. In DNA form, the CDR3 reads TGTGCCAGCAGCTCCCGGGACTTGGGCTACACCTTC.